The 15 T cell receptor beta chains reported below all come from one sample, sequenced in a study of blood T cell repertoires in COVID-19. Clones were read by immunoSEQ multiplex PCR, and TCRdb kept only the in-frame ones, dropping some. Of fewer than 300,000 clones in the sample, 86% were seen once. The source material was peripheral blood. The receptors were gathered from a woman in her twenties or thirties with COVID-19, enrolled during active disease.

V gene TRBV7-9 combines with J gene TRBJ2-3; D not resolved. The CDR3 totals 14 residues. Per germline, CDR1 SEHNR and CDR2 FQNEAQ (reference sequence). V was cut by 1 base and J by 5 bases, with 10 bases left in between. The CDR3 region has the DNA TGTGCCAGCAGCTTAGGAGCCACCGGAGATACGCAGTATTTT. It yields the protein CASSLGATGDTQYF.

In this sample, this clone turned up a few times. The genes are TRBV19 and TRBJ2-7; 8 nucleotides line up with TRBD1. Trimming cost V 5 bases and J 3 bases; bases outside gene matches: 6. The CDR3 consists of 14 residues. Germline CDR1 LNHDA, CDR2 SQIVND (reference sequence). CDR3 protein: CASSDWDRSYEQYF. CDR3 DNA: TGTGCCAGTAGTGACTGGGACAGGAGCTACGAGCAGTACTTC. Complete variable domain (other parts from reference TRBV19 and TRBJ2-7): DGGITQSPKYLFRKEGQNVTLSCEQNLNHDAMYWYRQDPGQGLRLIYYSQIVNDFQKGDIAEGYSVSREKKESFPLTVTSAQKNPTAFYLCASSDWDRSYEQYFGPGTRLTVT.

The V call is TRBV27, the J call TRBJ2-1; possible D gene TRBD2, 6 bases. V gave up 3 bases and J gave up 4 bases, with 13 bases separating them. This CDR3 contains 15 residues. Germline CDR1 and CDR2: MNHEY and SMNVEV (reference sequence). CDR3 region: CASSLGGELYNEQFF. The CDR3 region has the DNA TGTGCCAGCAGTTTGGGGGGAGAACTTTACAATGAGCAGTTCTTC.

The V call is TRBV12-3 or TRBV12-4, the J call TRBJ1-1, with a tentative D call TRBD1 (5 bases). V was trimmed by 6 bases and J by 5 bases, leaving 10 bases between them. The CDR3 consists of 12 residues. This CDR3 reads CASRGGFTEAFF. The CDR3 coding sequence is TGTGCCAGCAGGGGGGGATTTACTGAAGCTTTCTTT.

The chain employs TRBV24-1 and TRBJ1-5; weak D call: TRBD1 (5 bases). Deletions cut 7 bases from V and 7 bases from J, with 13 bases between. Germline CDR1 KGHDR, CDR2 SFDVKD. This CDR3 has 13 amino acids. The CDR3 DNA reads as TGTGCCACCAGCTTCAGGGCTGGGCAGCCCCAGCATTTT. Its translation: CATSFRAGQPQHF.

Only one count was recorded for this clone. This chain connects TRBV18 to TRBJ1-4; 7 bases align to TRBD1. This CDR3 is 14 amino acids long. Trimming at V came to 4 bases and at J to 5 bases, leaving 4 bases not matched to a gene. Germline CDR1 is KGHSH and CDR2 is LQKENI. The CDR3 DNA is TGTGCCAGCTCACGGGACAGTATGAATGAAAAACTGTTTTTT. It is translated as CASSRDSMNEKLFF. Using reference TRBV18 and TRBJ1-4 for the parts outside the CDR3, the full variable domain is NAGVMQNPRHLVRRRGQEARLRCSPMKGHSHVYWYRQLPEEGLKFMVYLQKENIIDESGMPKERFSAEFPKEGPSILRIQQVVRGDSAAYFCASSRDSMNEKLFFGSGTQLSVL.

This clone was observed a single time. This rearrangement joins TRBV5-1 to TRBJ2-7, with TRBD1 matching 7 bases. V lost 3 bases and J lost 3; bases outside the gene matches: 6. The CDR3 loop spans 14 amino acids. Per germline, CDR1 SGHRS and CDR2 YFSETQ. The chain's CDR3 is CASSSTYRGYEQYF. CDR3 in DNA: TGCGCCAGCAGCTCCACCTACAGGGGCTACGAGCAGTACTTC.

CDR3: CASSFWGQGIGEQFF. CDR3 DNA sequence: TGTGCCAGTAGTTTTTGGGGACAGGGGATTGGTGAGCAGTTCTTC. The chain links TRBV19 to TRBJ2-1, with 10 bases lining up with TRBD1. CDR1 and CDR2 from the germline V gene are LNHDA and SQIVND (reference sequence). V trimming: 5 bases; J trimming: 9 bases; junction bases outside the gene matches: 10. There are 15 residues in the CDR3.

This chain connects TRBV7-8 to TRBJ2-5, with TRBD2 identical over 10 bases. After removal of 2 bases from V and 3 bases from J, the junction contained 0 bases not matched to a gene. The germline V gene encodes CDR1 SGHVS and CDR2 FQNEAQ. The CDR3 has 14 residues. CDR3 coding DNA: TGTGCCAGCAGCTTACTAGCGGGGGAAGAGACCCAGTACTTC. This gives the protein CASSLLAGEETQYF.

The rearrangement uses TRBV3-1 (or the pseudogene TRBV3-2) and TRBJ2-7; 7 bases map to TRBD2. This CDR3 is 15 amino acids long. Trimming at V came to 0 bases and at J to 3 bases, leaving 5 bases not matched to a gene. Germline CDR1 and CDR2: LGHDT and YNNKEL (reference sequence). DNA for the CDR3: TGTGCCAGCAGCCAAGAGACTAGCCCAAACTACGAGCAGTACTTC. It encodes CASSQETSPNYEQYF.

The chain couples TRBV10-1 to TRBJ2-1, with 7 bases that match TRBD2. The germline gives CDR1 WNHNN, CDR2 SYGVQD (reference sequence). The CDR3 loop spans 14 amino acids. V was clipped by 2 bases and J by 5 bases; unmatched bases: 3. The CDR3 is CASSEASGHNEQFF. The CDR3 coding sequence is TGCGCCAGCAGTGAGGCTAGCGGTCACAATGAGCAGTTCTTC.

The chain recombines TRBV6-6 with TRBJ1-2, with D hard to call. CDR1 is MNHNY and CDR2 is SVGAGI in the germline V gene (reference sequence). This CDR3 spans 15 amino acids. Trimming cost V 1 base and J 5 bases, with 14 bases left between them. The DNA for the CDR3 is TGTGCCAGCAGTTACTTCCCCCAAGGAGGGTATGGCTACACCTTC. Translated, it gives CASSYFPQGGYGYTF.

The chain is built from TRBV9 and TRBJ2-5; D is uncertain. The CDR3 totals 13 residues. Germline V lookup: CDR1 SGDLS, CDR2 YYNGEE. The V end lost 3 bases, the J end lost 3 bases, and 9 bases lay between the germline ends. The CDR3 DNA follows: TGTGCCAGCAGCGCCCGAAGCGAAGAGACCCAGTACTTC. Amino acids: CASSARSEETQYF. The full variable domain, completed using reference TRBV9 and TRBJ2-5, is DSGVTQTPKHLITATGQRVTLRCSPRSGDLSVYWYQQSLDQGLQFLIQYYNGEERAKGNILERFSAQQFPDLHSELNLSSLELGDSALYFCASSARSEETQYFGPGTRLLVL.

CDR3 loop: CASTAKNTEAFF. Written as DNA, the CDR3 is TGTGCCAGCACCGCGAAGAACACTGAAGCTTTCTTT. The chain recombines TRBV27 with TRBJ1-1, with unresolved D. The CDR3 totals 12 residues. V gave up 7 bases and J gave up 1 base, with 7 bases separating them. Germline assignment: CDR1 MNHEY and CDR2 SMNVEV (reference sequence).

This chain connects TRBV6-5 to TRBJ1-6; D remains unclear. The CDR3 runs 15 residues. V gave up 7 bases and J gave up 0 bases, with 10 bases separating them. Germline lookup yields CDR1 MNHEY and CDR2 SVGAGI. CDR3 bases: TGTGCCAGCAACCCCCTAAGCTCCTATAATTCACCCCTCCACTTT. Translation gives CASNPLSSYNSPLHF.